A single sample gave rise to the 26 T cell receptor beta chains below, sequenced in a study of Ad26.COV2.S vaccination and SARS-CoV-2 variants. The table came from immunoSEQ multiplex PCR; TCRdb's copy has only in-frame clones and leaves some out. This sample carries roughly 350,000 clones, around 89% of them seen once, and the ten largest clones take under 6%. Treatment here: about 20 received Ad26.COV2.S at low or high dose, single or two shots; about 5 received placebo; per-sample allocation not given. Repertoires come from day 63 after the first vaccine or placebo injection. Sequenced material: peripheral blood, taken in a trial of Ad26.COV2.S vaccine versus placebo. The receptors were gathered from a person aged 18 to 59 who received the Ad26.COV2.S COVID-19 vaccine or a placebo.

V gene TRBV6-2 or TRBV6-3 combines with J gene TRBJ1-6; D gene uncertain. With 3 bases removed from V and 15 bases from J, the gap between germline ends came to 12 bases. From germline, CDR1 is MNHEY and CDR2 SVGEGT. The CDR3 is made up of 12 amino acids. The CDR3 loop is CASSYTGLHLHF. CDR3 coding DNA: TGTGCCAGCAGTTATACTGGACTTCACCTCCACTTT.

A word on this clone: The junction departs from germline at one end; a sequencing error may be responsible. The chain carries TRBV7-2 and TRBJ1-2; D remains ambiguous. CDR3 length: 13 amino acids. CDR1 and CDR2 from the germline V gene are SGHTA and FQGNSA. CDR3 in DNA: TGTGCCAGCAGGTTAGGGCGGGTTGTTGGCTACACCTTC. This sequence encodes CASRLGRVVGYTF.

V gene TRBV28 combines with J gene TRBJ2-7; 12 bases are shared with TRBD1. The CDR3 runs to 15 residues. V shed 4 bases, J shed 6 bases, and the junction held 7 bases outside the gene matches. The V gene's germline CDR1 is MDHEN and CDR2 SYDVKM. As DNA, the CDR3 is TGTGCCAGCAGTTCTGGCGGGACAGGGGGCGCCGAGCAGTACTTC. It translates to CASSSGGTGGAEQYF.

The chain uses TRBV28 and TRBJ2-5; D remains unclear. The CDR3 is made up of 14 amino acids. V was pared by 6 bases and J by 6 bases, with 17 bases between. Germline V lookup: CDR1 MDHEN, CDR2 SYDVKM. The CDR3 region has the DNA TGTGCCAGCAGCCTTCCGGGCCTCGCGAAGACCCAGTACTTC. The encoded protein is CASSLPGLAKTQYF.

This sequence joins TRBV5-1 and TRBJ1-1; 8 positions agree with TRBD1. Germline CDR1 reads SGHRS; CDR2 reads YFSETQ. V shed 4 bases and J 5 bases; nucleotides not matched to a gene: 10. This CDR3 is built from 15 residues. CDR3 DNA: TGCGCCAGCAGCCCGGCGACAGGGGAGGATACTGAAGCTTTCTTT. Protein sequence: CASSPATGEDTEAFF.

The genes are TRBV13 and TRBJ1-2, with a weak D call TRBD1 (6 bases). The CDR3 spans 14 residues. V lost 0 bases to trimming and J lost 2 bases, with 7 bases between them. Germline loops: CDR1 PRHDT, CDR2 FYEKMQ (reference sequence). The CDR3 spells CASSLGTGNYGYTF. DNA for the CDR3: TGTGCCAGCAGCTTAGGTACAGGGAACTATGGCTACACCTTC.

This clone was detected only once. CDR3 protein: CAASSGWSTDTQYF. For the CDR3, the DNA is TGTGCCGCGAGTAGCGGATGGAGCACAGATACGCAGTATTTT. The V call is TRBV28, the J call TRBJ2-3; a possible D gene is TRBD2 (6 bases). The germline V and J ends were trimmed by 11 bases and 0 bases, with 15 bases remaining between them. CDR3 size: 14 residues. Germline V gives CDR1 MDHEN, CDR2 SYDVKM.

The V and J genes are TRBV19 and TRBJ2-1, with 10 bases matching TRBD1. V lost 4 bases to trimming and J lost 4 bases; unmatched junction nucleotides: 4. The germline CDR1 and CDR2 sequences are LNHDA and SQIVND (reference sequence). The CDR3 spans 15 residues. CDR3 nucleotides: TGTGCCAGTAGTACCGGGACAGGGGTTTACAATGAGCAGTTCTTC. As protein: CASSTGTGVYNEQFF. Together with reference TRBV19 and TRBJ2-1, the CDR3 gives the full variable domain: DGGITQSPKYLFRKEGQNVTLSCEQNLNHDAMYWYRQDPGQGLRLIYYSQIVNDFQKGDIAEGYSVSREKKESFPLTVTSAQKNPTAFYLCASSTGTGVYNEQFFGPGTRLTVL.

The CDR3 spells CASSAPGQLNEQFF. Written as DNA, the CDR3 is TGTGCCAGCAGCGCCCCGGGACAGTTGAATGAGCAGTTCTTC. This chain uses TRBV11-2 with TRBJ2-1; 7 positions match TRBD1. The germline V gene encodes CDR1 SGHAT and CDR2 FQNNGV. With V trimmed by 5 bases and J by 7 bases, 8 bases remained unmatched. This CDR3 contains 14 residues.

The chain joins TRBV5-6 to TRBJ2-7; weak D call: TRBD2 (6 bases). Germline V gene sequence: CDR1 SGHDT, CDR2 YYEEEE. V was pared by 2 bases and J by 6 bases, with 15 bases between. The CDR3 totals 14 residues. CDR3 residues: CASSFAGRRPEQYF. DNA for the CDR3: TGTGCCAGCAGCTTCGCGGGACGGAGACCCGAGCAGTACTTC.

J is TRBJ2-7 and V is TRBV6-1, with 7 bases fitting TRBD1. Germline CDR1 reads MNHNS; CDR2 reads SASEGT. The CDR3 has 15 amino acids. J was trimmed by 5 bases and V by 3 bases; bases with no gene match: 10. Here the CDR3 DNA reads TGTGCCAGCAGTGACCTGGACAGGAATCCAAACGAGCAGTACTTC. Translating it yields CASSDLDRNPNEQYF.

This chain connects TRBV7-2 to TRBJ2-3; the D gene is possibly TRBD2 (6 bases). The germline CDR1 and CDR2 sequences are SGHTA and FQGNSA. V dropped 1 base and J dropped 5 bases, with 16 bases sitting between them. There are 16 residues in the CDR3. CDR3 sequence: CASSLVGAGVRDTQYF. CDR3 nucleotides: TGTGCCAGCAGCTTAGTCGGAGCGGGTGTACGAGATACGCAGTATTTT.

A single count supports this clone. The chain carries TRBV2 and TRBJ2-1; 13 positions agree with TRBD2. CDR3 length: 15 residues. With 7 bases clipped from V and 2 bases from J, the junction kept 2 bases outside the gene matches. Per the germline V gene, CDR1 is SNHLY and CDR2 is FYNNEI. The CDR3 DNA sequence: TGTGCCAGCATGGGGACTAGCGGGACCTACAATGAGCAGTTCTTC. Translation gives CASMGTSGTYNEQFF.

CDR3 nucleotides: TGCGCCAGCAGCTTGGATGGGACAGGGGATGAGCAGTTCTTC. It encodes CASSLDGTGDEQFF. The rearrangement links TRBV5-1 to TRBJ2-1, with 10 nucleotides matching TRBD1. Germline V gene data show CDR1 as SGHRS and CDR2 as YFSETQ. This CDR3 region has 14 residues. The ends lost 0 bases at V and 8 bases at J; junction bases unmatched: 2.

The CDR3 spells CASSKRNSGANVLTF. Here the CDR3 DNA reads TGTGCCAGCAGTAAAAGAAACTCTGGGGCCAACGTCCTGACTTTC. The chain uses TRBV9 and TRBJ2-6; D gene unclear. Germline V gene data show CDR1 as SGDLS and CDR2 as YYNGEE. The germline V and J ends were trimmed by 5 bases and 0 bases, with 9 bases remaining between them. The CDR3 has 15 residues.

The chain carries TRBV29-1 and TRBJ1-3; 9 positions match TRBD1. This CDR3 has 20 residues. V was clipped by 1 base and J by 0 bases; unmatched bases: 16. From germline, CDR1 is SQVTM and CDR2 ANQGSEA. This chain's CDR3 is CSVEVPGTGITRSSGNTIYF. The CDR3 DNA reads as TGCAGCGTTGAAGTTCCCGGGACAGGGATAACCCGAAGCTCTGGAAACACCATATATTTT.

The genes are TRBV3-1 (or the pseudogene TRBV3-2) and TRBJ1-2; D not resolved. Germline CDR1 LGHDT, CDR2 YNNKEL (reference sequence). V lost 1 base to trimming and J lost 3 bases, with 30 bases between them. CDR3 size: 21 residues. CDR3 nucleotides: TGTGCCAGCAGCCAAGTCAACGCAGATTGGGGTCCTAACGGCTATGACTATGGCTACACCTTC. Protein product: CASSQVNADWGPNGYDYGYTF.

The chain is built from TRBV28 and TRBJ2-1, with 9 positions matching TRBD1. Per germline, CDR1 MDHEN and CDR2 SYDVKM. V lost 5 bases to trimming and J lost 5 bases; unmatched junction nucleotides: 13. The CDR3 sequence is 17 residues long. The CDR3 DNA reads TGTGCCAGCAGTCCACCCCTGGGACAGGGCGTCAACAATGAGCAGTTCTTC. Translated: CASSPPLGQGVNNEQFF. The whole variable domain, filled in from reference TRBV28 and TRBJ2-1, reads DVKVTQSSRYLVKRTGEKVFLECVQDMDHENMFWYRQDPGLGLRLIYFSYDVKMKEKGDIPEGYSVSREKKERFSLILESASTNQTSMYLCASSPPLGQGVNNEQFFGPGTRLTVL.

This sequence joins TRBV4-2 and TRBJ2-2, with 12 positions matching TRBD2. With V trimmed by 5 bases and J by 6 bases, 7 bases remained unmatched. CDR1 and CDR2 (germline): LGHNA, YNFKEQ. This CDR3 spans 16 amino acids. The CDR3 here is CASSARLAGASGELFF. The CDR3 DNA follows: TGTGCCAGCAGCGCCCGACTAGCGGGAGCGTCCGGGGAGCTGTTTTTT.

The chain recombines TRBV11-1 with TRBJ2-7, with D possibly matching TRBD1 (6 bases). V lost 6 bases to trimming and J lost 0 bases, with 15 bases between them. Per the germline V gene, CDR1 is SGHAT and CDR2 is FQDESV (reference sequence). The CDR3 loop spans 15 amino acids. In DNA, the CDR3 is TGTGCCAGCAGGGCCGGACAGATGAGCTCCTACGAGCAGTACTTC. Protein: CASRAGQMSSYEQYF.

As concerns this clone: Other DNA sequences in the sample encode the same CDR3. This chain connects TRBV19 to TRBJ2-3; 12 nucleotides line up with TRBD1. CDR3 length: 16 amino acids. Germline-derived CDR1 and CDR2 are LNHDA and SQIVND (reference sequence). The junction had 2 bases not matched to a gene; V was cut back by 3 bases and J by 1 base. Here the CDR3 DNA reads TGTGCCAGTAGTATTGGGGACAGGGGGCGCACAGATACGCAGTATTTT. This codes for CASSIGDRGRTDTQYF.

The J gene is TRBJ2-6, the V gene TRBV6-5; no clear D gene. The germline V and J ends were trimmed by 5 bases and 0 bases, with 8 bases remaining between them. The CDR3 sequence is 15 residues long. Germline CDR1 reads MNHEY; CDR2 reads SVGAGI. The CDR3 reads CASSHDRSGANVLTF. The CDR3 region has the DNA TGTGCCAGCAGTCACGACCGCTCTGGGGCCAACGTCCTGACTTTC.

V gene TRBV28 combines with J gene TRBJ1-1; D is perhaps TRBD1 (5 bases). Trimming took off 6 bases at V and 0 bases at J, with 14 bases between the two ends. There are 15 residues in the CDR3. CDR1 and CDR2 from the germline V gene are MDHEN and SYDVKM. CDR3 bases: TGTGCCAGCAGGTTACACAGGCTGATGAACACTGAAGCTTTCTTT. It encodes CASRLHRLMNTEAFF.

CDR3 DNA: TGTGCCAGCAGCGTAGGGGAGGGACGATACGAGCAGTACTTC. Residues: CASSVGEGRYEQYF. This chain connects TRBV9 to TRBJ2-7; TRBD2 matches 7 bases. The germline CDR1 and CDR2 sequences are SGDLS and YYNGEE. Unmatched junction bases numbered 4, after V lost 0 bases and J lost 4 bases. The CDR3 contains 14 residues.

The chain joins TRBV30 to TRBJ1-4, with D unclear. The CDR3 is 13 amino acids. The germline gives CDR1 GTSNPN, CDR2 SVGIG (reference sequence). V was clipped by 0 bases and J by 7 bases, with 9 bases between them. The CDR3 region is CAWSVNFGEKLFF. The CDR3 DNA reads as TGTGCCTGGAGTGTAAATTTCGGTGAAAAACTGTTTTTT.

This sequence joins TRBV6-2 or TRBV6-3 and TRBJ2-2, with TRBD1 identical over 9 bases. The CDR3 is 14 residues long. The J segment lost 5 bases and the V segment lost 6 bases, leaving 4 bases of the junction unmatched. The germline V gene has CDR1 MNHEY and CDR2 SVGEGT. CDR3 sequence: CASSRTGVTGELFF. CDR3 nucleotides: TGTGCCAGCAGCAGGACAGGGGTAACCGGGGAGCTGTTTTTT.